This T cell receptor beta chain was identified during a study of cytomegalovirus exposure and HLA in healthy donors. Study at large: For the roughly 390 genotyped donors, 75% to 90% fell within the Caucasian-associated ancestry cluster.

The PCR ran on 60 Vbeta and 13 Jbeta primers. As originally analysed: Unique TCR beta chains totaled roughly 80 million in a later count, with around 12 million of them shared. TCRdb's copy holds only in-frame clones and misses some; the assay was immunoSEQ multiplex PCR. The V and J calls and clone size are taken from that table; D and trimming were inferred from the DNA. The table shows 60,000 to 75,000 clones, with less than 80% occurring only once. The study, taken as a whole, reports: According to an earlier analysis, most TCR beta V segments yielded productive rearrangements about 87% or about 30% of the time.

In regard to this clone: The antigen remains undetermined.

Germline V gives CDR1 MGHDK, CDR2 SYGVNS. Trimming left V 3 bases short and J 4 bases short, with 10 bases between. The CDR3 is made up of 14 amino acids. This receptor was identified in a woman in her thirties or forties in good health and CMV-seropositive. The V gene is TRBV25-1, the J gene TRBJ1-5; no reliable D call. The sample taken for sequencing was PBMCs. CDR3 sequence: CASSEQRGNQPQHF. As DNA, the CDR3 is TGTGCCAGCAGTGAGCAGAGAGGGAATCAGCCCCAGCATTTT.